The 10 T cell receptor beta chains below all came from one sample that was sequenced in a study of human thymus T cells. TCRdb's table, derived via immunoSEQ multiplex PCR, lists solely in-frame clones and lacks some. The data contain tens of thousands of clones, 90% to 95% of them singletons. What was sequenced was blood. These receptors all come from a boy under two years old with a congenital heart defect but otherwise immunologically healthy.

This chain uses TRBV28 with TRBJ2-2; D ambiguous. CDR1 MDHEN and CDR2 SYDVKM come from the germline V gene. V dropped 4 bases and J dropped 7 bases, with 7 bases sitting between them. The CDR3 has 12 amino acids. In DNA form, the CDR3 reads TGTGCCAGCAGTTCCTTGAGCGGGGAGCTGTTTTTT. Its translation: CASSSLSGELFF.

The gene calls are TRBV19 and TRBJ2-1; the match to TRBD1 covers 8 bases. With V trimmed by 1 base and J by 6 bases, 11 bases remained unmatched. Germline CDR1 and CDR2: LNHDA and SQIVND (reference sequence). CDR3 length: 17 residues. The CDR3 DNA follows: TGTGCCAGTAGTATAGTGGCTCAGGGGGCGGGTTTCAATGAGCAGTTCTTC. This gives the protein CASSIVAQGAGFNEQFF.

J is TRBJ2-1 and V is TRBV15, with D possibly TRBD1 on 6 matching bases. The germline CDR1 and CDR2 sequences are LNHNV and YYDKDF (reference sequence). The V and J ends lost 2 bases and 4 bases respectively, with 15 bases between them. CDR3 length: 16 amino acids. The CDR3 DNA is TGTGCCACCAGCAGATCTTACAGGGCAGGGTACAATGAGCAGTTCTTC. This sequence encodes CATSRSYRAGYNEQFF.

This clone has a single count. V usage is TRBV6-6 and J usage is TRBJ1-1; D is undetermined. V dropped 5 bases and J dropped 5 bases, with 12 bases sitting between them. This CDR3 comprises 13 residues. Germline CDR1 reads MNHNY; CDR2 reads SVGAGI (reference sequence). The chain's CDR3 is CASSNGLGTEAFF. CDR3 DNA: TGTGCCAGCAGTAACGGACTGGGGACTGAAGCTTTCTTT.

The CDR3 is CASSGDRASSYEQYF. The CDR3 DNA sequence: TGTGCCAGCAGTGGGGACAGGGCAAGCTCCTACGAGCAGTACTTC. The rearrangement uses TRBV6-1 and TRBJ2-7; TRBD1 matches at 9 bases. The V segment lost 4 bases and the J segment 0 bases; nucleotides outside the gene matches: 4. Per the germline V gene, CDR1 is MNHNS and CDR2 is SASEGT. This CDR3 has 15 amino acids.

V is TRBV19 and J is TRBJ1-4, with D perhaps TRBD1 (5 bases). CDR3 length equals 15 residues. The V gene's germline CDR1 is LNHDA and CDR2 SQIVND (reference sequence). V dropped 3 bases and J dropped 3 bases, with 11 bases sitting between them. In DNA, the CDR3 is TGTGCCAGTAGTATCGTCACAGGTTCTAATGAAAAACTGTTTTTT. Its protein is CASSIVTGSNEKLFF. Full variable domain (rest looked up from reference TRBV19 and TRBJ1-4): DGGITQSPKYLFRKEGQNVTLSCEQNLNHDAMYWYRQDPGQGLRLIYYSQIVNDFQKGDIAEGYSVSREKKESFPLTVTSAQKNPTAFYLCASSIVTGSNEKLFFGSGTQLSVL.

J is TRBJ2-3 and V is TRBV18; TRBD2 aligns across 12 bases. This CDR3 contains 17 residues. The V and J ends lost 0 bases and 3 bases, in that order; junction bases with no gene match: 4. Per germline, CDR1 KGHSH and CDR2 LQKENI. CDR3 nucleotide sequence: TGTGCCAGCTCACCACCGCATCTAGCGGGGGGGACAGATACGCAGTATTTT. It translates to CASSPPHLAGGTDTQYF.

The chain uses TRBV5-6 and TRBJ2-1, with 12 bases that match TRBD2. The trim removed 2 bases at V and 0 bases at J, leaving 3 bases unmatched. The CDR3 contains 17 residues. Per the germline V gene, CDR1 is SGHDT and CDR2 is YYEEEE. CDR3 DNA sequence: TGTGCCAGCAGCTTCACTAGCGGGGGGAGCTCCTACAATGAGCAGTTCTTC. It is translated as CASSFTSGGSSYNEQFF.

J is TRBJ2-6 and V is TRBV18; the D is unclear. Deletions cut 5 bases from V and 16 bases from J, with 18 bases between. This CDR3 is 13 amino acids long. CDR1 is KGHSH, CDR2 LQKENI, per germline. The CDR3 DNA is TGTGCCAGCTCATCGGACCAGGACCCCCCACTGACTTTC. This sequence encodes CASSSDQDPPLTF.

The chain links TRBV5-1 to TRBJ2-7; 10 bases map to TRBD1. Germline V CDR1 and CDR2: SGHRS, YFSETQ. The V and J ends lost 4 bases and 2 bases, in that order; junction bases with no gene match: 3. The CDR3 loop spans 14 amino acids. CDR3 residues: CASSGGQGAYEQYF. For the CDR3, the DNA is TGCGCCAGCAGCGGAGGACAGGGGGCCTACGAGCAGTACTTC.